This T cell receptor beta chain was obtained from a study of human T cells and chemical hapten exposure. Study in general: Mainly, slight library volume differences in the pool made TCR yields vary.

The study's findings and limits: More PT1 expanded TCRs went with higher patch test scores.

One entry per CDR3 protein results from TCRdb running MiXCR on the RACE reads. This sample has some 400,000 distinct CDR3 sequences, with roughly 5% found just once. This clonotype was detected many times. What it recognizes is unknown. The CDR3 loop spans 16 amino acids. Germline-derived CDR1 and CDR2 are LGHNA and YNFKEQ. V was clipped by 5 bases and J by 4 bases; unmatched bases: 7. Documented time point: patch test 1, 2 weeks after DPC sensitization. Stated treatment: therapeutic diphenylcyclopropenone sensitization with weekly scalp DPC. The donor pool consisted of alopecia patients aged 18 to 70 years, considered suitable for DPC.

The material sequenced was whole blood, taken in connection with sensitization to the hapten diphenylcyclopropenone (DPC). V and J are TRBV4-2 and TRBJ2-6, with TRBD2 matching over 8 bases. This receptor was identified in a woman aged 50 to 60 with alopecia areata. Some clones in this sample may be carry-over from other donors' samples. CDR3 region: CASSAGLGAGANVLTF. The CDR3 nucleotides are TGTGCCAGCAGCGCGGGACTAGGGGCCGGGGCCAACGTCCTGACTTTC.